Listed below are T cell receptor beta chains from one sample, sequenced in a study of blood T cell repertoires in COVID-19. The data were produced by immunoSEQ multiplex PCR, yet TCRdb's version contains in-frame clones alone and is incomplete. The repertoire has under 15,000 clones, roughly 84% of them found once; the top ten carry approximately 25%. Sequencing used peripheral blood. Receptor source: a man aged 35 to 55 with active or convalescent COVID-19. Both conserved end residues are part of each CDR3. Fields, in order: CDR3 protein, CDR3 DNA, J gene, clone size, D gene, V gene. D genes are given only for firm matches. A row's size may be missing; if present it is once, few, many or a size class.

cdr3_aa: CASSIRPGTMKVEQYF
cdr3_nt: TGTGCCAGTAGTATACGGCCCGGGACTATGAAGGTTGAGCAGTATTTT
j_call: TRBJ2-3
clone_size: NA
d_call: TRBD2
v_call: TRBV19

cdr3_aa: CSASISSGVGEKYF
cdr3_nt: TGCAGTGCTAGTATTTCTAGCGGTGTGGGGGAAAAGTACTTC
j_call: TRBJ2-5
clone_size: NA
d_call: TRBD2
v_call: TRBV20-1

cdr3_aa: CASSSPKTSGNADTQYF
cdr3_nt: TGTGCCAGCAGTTCCCCTAAGACTAGCGGGAACGCAGATACGCAGTATTTT
j_call: TRBJ2-3
clone_size: NA
d_call: TRBD2
v_call: TRBV27

cdr3_aa: CASSLSPGELFF
cdr3_nt: TGTGCCAGCAGTTTGAGCCCCGGGGAGCTGTTTTTT
j_call: TRBJ2-2
clone_size: once
d_call: NA
v_call: TRBV12-3/TRBV12-4

cdr3_aa: CAISDRLAGSTDTQYF
cdr3_nt: TGTGCCATCAGTGATAGACTAGCGGGGTCCACAGATACGCAGTATTTT
j_call: TRBJ2-3
clone_size: once
d_call: TRBD2
v_call: TRBV10-3

cdr3_aa: CASSQVGRGGDNEQFF
cdr3_nt: TGTGCCAGCAGCCAAGTGGGGAGGGGGGGCGACAATGAGCAGTTCTTC
j_call: TRBJ2-1
clone_size: NA
d_call: NA
v_call: TRBV14

cdr3_aa: CASSSETGGNQPQHF
cdr3_nt: TGTGCCAGCTCATCCGAGACAGGGGGCAATCAGCCCCAGCATTTT
j_call: TRBJ1-5
clone_size: few
d_call: TRBD1
v_call: TRBV18

cdr3_aa: CASSARTGALFAEAFF
cdr3_nt: TGTGCCAGCAGCGCCCGGACAGGGGCTTTGTTTGCTGAAGCTTTCTTT
j_call: TRBJ1-1
clone_size: NA
d_call: TRBD1
v_call: TRBV5-6

cdr3_aa: CASSRRSQGSLNTEAFF
cdr3_nt: TGTGCCAGCAGCCGACGTAGCCAGGGTTCCTTGAACACTGAAGCTTTCTTT
j_call: TRBJ1-1
clone_size: once
d_call: NA
v_call: TRBV3-1/TRBV3-2

cdr3_aa: CSASGGGETEAFF
cdr3_nt: TGCAGCGCATCCGGTGGAGGGGAGACTGAAGCTTTCTTT
j_call: TRBJ1-1
clone_size: NA
d_call: NA
v_call: TRBV29-1

cdr3_aa: CASSPSTGLALEQYF
cdr3_nt: TGTGCCAGCAGCCCTTCGACGGGACTAGCTCTCGAGCAGTACTTC
j_call: TRBJ2-7
clone_size: NA
d_call: TRBD2
v_call: TRBV9

cdr3_aa: CASSSGLAGNTEAFF
cdr3_nt: TGTGCCAGCAGTTCAGGTTTGGCTGGGAACACTGAAGCTTTCTTT
j_call: TRBJ1-1
clone_size: NA
d_call: NA
v_call: TRBV6-5

cdr3_aa: CASSSKAGVTGANVLTF
cdr3_nt: TGTGCCAGCAGCTCAAAAGCAGGGGTTACTGGGGCCAACGTCCTGACTTTC
j_call: TRBJ2-6
clone_size: NA
d_call: NA
v_call: TRBV7-6

cdr3_aa: CASSYNRGVGNQPQHF
cdr3_nt: TGTGCCAGCAGTTATAACAGGGGCGTAGGCAATCAGCCCCAGCATTTT
j_call: TRBJ1-5
clone_size: NA
d_call: TRBD1
v_call: TRBV5-8

cdr3_aa: CASSPYRTGGHTQYF
cdr3_nt: TGTGCCAGCAGTCCTTATCGGACAGGGGGACATACGCAGTATTTT
j_call: TRBJ2-3
clone_size: NA
d_call: TRBD1
v_call: TRBV6-6

cdr3_aa: CASSTFPRNTEAFF
cdr3_nt: TGTGCCAGTAGTACCTTCCCGCGTAACACTGAAGCTTTCTTT
j_call: TRBJ1-1
clone_size: once
d_call: NA
v_call: TRBV19

cdr3_aa: CSAEGTGGSGTQYF
cdr3_nt: TGCAGCGCTGAGGGGACAGGGGGGTCAGGGACCCAGTACTTC
j_call: TRBJ2-5
clone_size: NA
d_call: TRBD1
v_call: TRBV29-1

cdr3_aa: CASSLGQSYEQYF
cdr3_nt: TGTGCCAGCAGCCTGGGACAGTCCTACGAGCAGTACTTC
j_call: TRBJ2-7
clone_size: NA
d_call: TRBD1
v_call: TRBV11-1

cdr3_aa: CASSIEGGAEQFF
cdr3_nt: TGTGCCAGTAGTATAGAGGGAGGAGCTGAGCAGTTCTTC
j_call: TRBJ2-1
clone_size: NA
d_call: NA
v_call: TRBV19

cdr3_aa: CASIESQGANVLEAFF
cdr3_nt: TGTGCCAGCATAGAGTCCCAGGGGGCTAATGTGTTGGAAGCTTTCTTT
j_call: TRBJ1-1
clone_size: NA
d_call: TRBD1
v_call: TRBV28

cdr3_aa: CASSQELGGGYNEQFF
cdr3_nt: TGTGCCAGCAGCCAAGAGCTAGGGGGGGGATACAATGAGCAGTTCTTC
j_call: TRBJ2-1
clone_size: NA
d_call: NA
v_call: TRBV4-2

cdr3_aa: CASSLSGGQSIYEQYF
cdr3_nt: TGTGCCAGCAGTTTATCCGGGGGGCAAAGCATCTACGAGCAGTACTTC
j_call: TRBJ2-7
clone_size: NA
d_call: NA
v_call: TRBV27

cdr3_aa: CASSYGATYF
cdr3_nt: TGTGCCAGCAGTTATGGGGCGACGTACTTC
j_call: TRBJ2-7
clone_size: NA
d_call: NA
v_call: TRBV6-2/TRBV6-3

cdr3_aa: CASSLGQGALGEKLFF
cdr3_nt: TGTGCCAGCAGCTTGGGACAGGGGGCGCTTGGAGAAAAACTGTTTTTT
j_call: TRBJ1-4
clone_size: NA
d_call: TRBD1
v_call: TRBV7-9

cdr3_aa: CASSHLSRGLDEKLFF
cdr3_nt: TGTGCCAGCAGCCATTTATCGCGGGGCCTGGATGAAAAACTGTTTTTT
j_call: TRBJ1-4
clone_size: NA
d_call: NA
v_call: TRBV14

cdr3_aa: CASSQEAGRSEKLFF
cdr3_nt: TGTGCCAGCAGCCAAGAGGCAGGGAGGAGTGAAAAACTGTTTTTT
j_call: TRBJ1-4
clone_size: NA
d_call: NA
v_call: TRBV3-1/TRBV3-2

cdr3_aa: CATSEAGSYEQYF
cdr3_nt: TGTGCCACCAGTGAGGCGGGGTCCTACGAGCAGTACTTC
j_call: TRBJ2-7
clone_size: NA
d_call: NA
v_call: TRBV24-1

cdr3_aa: CAYGGVAGGRTDTQYF
cdr3_nt: TGTGCCTACGGGGGAGTAGCGGGAGGGAGGACAGATACGCAGTATTTT
j_call: TRBJ2-3
clone_size: NA
d_call: TRBD2
v_call: TRBV5-4

cdr3_aa: CSVEDRGQPYGYTF
cdr3_nt: TGCAGCGTTGAAGATCGGGGACAGCCCTATGGCTACACCTTC
j_call: TRBJ1-2
clone_size: NA
d_call: TRBD1
v_call: TRBV29-1

cdr3_aa: CASSYEGLSYNEQFF
cdr3_nt: TGTGCCAGCAGTTACGAGGGCCTCTCCTACAATGAGCAGTTCTTC
j_call: TRBJ2-1
clone_size: NA
d_call: NA
v_call: TRBV6-5

cdr3_aa: CASSPGAGELFF
cdr3_nt: TGTGCCAGCAGTCCGGGGGCCGGGGAGCTGTTTTTT
j_call: TRBJ2-2
clone_size: few
d_call: NA
v_call: TRBV6-2/TRBV6-3

cdr3_aa: CASRRFAHGTQYF
cdr3_nt: TGTGCCAGCAGGCGCTTTGCGCATGGGACCCAGTACTTC
j_call: TRBJ2-5
clone_size: few
d_call: NA
v_call: TRBV11-2

cdr3_aa: CASSIDLLTPTNEKLFF
cdr3_nt: TGTGCCAGTAGTATAGATTTGCTAACTCCAACTAATGAAAAACTGTTTTTT
j_call: TRBJ1-4
clone_size: NA
d_call: NA
v_call: TRBV19

cdr3_aa: CASILRTGHYEQYF
cdr3_nt: TGTGCCAGCATTCTTCGGACAGGGCACTACGAGCAGTACTTC
j_call: TRBJ2-7
clone_size: NA
d_call: TRBD1
v_call: TRBV6-5

cdr3_aa: CASSLGGLVVPYF
cdr3_nt: TGTGCCAGCAGCTTAGGTGGACTAGTGGTTCCGTACTTC
j_call: TRBJ2-7
clone_size: NA
d_call: TRBD2
v_call: TRBV7-2

cdr3_aa: CASSSGQGIRGYTF
cdr3_nt: TGTGCCAGCAGTTCAGGACAGGGGATTCGGGGCTACACCTTC
j_call: TRBJ1-2
clone_size: once
d_call: TRBD1
v_call: TRBV6-6

cdr3_aa: CASSPSRVRETQYF
cdr3_nt: TGTGCCAGCAGCCCTTCCAGGGTGCGGGAGACCCAGTACTTC
j_call: TRBJ2-5
clone_size: NA
d_call: NA
v_call: TRBV11-3

cdr3_aa: CASSPLFRGDEQFF
cdr3_nt: TGTGCCAGCAGCCCCTTGTTCAGGGGGGATGAGCAGTTCTTC
j_call: TRBJ2-1
clone_size: NA
d_call: NA
v_call: TRBV11-2